This T cell receptor beta chain was identified during a study of control samples from healthy donors and cancer patients. Assay: immunoSEQ multiplex PCR; the TCRdb copy retains only in-frame clones and omits some. Its clone listing holds 150,000 to 200,000 clones. With V trimmed by 5 bases and J by 0 bases, 8 bases remained unmatched. Germline V gene data show CDR1 as MDHEN and CDR2 as SYDVKM. The CDR3 runs to 17 residues. The chain is built from TRBV28 and TRBJ1-2; TRBD1 agrees at 11 bases. The sequenced material came from blood. This receptor was taken from a woman in her thirties in good health. The CDR3 DNA sequence: TGTGCCAGCAGTGCACCGGGACAGGGGGTTTCTAACTATGGCTACACCTTC. This translates into CASSAPGQGVSNYGYTF.